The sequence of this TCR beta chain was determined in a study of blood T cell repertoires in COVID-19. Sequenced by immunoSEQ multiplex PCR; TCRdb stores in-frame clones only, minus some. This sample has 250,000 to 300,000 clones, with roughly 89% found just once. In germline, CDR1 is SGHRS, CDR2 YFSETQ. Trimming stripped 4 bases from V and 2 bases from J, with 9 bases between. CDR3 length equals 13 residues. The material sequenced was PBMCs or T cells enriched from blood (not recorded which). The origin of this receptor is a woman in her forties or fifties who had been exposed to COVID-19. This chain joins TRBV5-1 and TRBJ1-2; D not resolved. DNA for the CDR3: TGCGCCAGCAGCCCGGACTGGAACTATGGCTACACCTTC. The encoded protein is CASSPDWNYGYTF. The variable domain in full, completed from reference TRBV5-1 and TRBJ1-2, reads KAGVTQTPRYLIKTRGQQVTLSCSPISGHRSVSWYQQTPGQGLQFLFEYFSETQRNKGNFPGRFSGRQFSNSRSEMNVSTLELGDSALYLCASSPDWNYGYTFGSGTRLTVV.